This T cell receptor beta chain was identified during a study of T cell changes during pregnancy in multiple sclerosis (dated 2019 in TCRdb). With regard to the full study: The study looked at changes in the T cell repertoire across pregnancy in women with multiple sclerosis.

Only a few counts were recorded for this clone. Which antigen it targets is not known. No per-base quality is available; no much larger clone lies one base away. The sample carries other DNA sequences with the same CDR3. The library was prepared using the immunoSEQ multiplex PCR assay. What TCRdb holds here is the immuneACCESS table cut down to in-frame rearrangements. Part of the clones is not present; checked against another copy, under half of the missing clones reflect an unresolved V gene, and the others are unexplained. This sample has under 80,000 clones in its table, and approximately 90% of those were observed once. In total, the top ten clones hold 0.45% to 0.6% of the sample. The CDR3 contains 15 residues, cysteine and phenylalanine counted. Just CDR3 DNA is preserved here, 45 bases in frame from base 1. V loses 3 bases at its end and J loses 5 bases; junction bases beyond the gene matches: 3. CDR1 SGDLS and CDR2 YYNGEE are derived from the germline V gene.

The sample here was CD4+ T cells from peripheral blood mononuclear cells, taken in the second trimester of pregnancy. This sequence was found in a female donor with multiple sclerosis, enrolled in a pregnancy study. This receptor chain uses TRBV9 and TRBJ2-2; 11 of the junction bases match TRBD1. The nucleotides read TGTGCCAGCAGCGGAGGGACAGGGGGGACCGGGGAGCTGTTTTTT. Its translation is CASSGGTGGTGELFF.